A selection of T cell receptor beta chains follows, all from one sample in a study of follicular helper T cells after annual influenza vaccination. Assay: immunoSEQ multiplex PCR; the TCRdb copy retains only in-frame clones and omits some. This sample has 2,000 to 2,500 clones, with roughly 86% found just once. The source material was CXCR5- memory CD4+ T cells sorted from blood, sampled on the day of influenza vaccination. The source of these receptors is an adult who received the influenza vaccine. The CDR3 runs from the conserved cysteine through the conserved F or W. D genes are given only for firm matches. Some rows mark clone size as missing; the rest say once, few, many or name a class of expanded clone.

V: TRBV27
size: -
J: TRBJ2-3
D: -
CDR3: CASSSHGGSTDTQYF
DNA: TGTGCCAGCAGTTCACACGGGGGAAGCACAGATACGCAGTATTTT

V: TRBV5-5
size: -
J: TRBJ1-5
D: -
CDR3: CASSLADGEEPQHF
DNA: TGTGCCAGCAGCTTGGCCGACGGCGAGGAGCCCCAGCATTTT

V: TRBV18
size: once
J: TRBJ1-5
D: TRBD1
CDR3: CASSPGQGASGNQPQHF
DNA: TGTGCCAGCTCACCAGGCCAGGGGGCGAGCGGCAATCAGCCCCAGCATTTT

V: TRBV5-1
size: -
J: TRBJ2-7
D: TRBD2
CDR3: CASTLSGEGYEQYF
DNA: TGCGCCAGCACCCTAAGCGGGGAAGGCTACGAGCAGTACTTC

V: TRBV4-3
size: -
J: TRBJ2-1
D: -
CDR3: CASSQGVAYINNEQFF
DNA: TGCGCCAGCAGCCAAGGGGTAGCGTACATAAACAATGAGCAGTTCTTC

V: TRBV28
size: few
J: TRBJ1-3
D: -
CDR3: CASSLYRTWGNTIYF
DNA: TGTGCCAGCAGTTTATACCGGACATGGGGAAACACCATATATTTT

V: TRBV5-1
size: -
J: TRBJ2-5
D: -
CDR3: CASSPGYHEQETQYF
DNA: TGCGCCAGCAGCCCGGGGTACCACGAACAAGAGACCCAGTACTTC

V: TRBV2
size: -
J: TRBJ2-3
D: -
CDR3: CASSEMGSSTDTQYF
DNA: TGTGCCAGCAGTGAAATGGGATCTAGCACAGATACGCAGTATTTT

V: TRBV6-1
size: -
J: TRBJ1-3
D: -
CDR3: CASSNVGYQNTIYF
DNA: TGTGCCAGCTCCAACGTGGGTTACCAGAACACCATATATTTT

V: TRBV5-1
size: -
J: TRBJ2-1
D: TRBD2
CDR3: CASRGTSGMNEQFF
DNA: TGCGCCAGCAGGGGGACTAGCGGGATGAATGAGCAGTTCTTC

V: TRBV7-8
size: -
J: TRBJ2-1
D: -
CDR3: CASSLSLNPYNEQFF
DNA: TGTGCCAGCAGCCTTAGCCTTAACCCCTACAATGAGCAGTTCTTC

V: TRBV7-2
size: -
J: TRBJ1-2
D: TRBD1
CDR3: CASSPDRASGYTF
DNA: TGTGCCAGCAGTCCCGACAGGGCGAGTGGCTACACCTTC